This T cell receptor (beta chain) was retrieved from a study of T cells in Graves' hyperthyroidism and ophthalmopathy. Study as a whole: Peripheral blood sampling occurred at initial diagnosis, before any treatment.

Under 3 months was the duration of disease in ophthalmopathy patients, who also had a Clinical Activity Score of at least 3 and a NOSPECS grade of at least 4. Diagnoses were made from clinical symptoms, serum measures (thyroxine and TRAb), thyroid ultrasound and orbital computed tomography. PBMCs were obtained from under 13 ml fresh peripheral blood. Germline V gene data show CDR1 as SGHDN and CDR2 as FVKESK. The CDR3 length is 12 residues. V gave up 3 bases and J gave up 8 bases, with 10 bases separating them. This clonotype was recorded many times. RNA transcripts were the template for amplifying TCR beta CDR3 regions. In the first-round RT-PCR of the TCR CDR3, the HTBI primer set was used. TCRdb analysed the multiplex PCR reads with MiXCR anew, one entry per CDR3 protein. The table includes hundreds of thousands of distinct CDR3 sequences, about 20% detected once.

This TCR was recovered from a man younger than 40 with Graves' ophthalmopathy. J is TRBJ1-1 and V is TRBV14; D ambiguous. Sequencing was carried out using blood. CDR3 DNA: TGTGCCAGCAGCCAGTTGGCGGGGGAAGCTTTCTTT. Protein: CASSQLAGEAFF.